This T cell receptor beta chain was profiled in a study of T cell responses to AZD1222 COVID-19 vaccine. Study details: It was second doses at about 4 or about 12 weeks that were pooled.

Study-wide results and caveats: Females made up more of the donors, who were largely white British, and clonal diversity may have come out too low. Unmutated variant regions are reportedly targeted by nearly half of spike-specific TCRs.

This CDR3 comprises 13 residues. CDR1 and CDR2 from the germline V gene are MNHEY and SVGAGI. V shed 5 bases, J shed 4 bases, and the junction held 4 bases outside the gene matches. Concerning this clone: Its cognate antigen is unknown.

Libraries were prepared by immunoSEQ multiplex PCR; TCRdb keeps only in-frame clonotypes and omits some of them. The table records 85,000 to 90,000 clones, about nine tenths of them present only once. Sequencing used peripheral blood, obtained on day 0 of AZD1222 vaccination. This chain links TRBV6-5 with TRBJ1-2; 7 bases map to TRBD1. The TCR was taken from an adult in good health. In nucleotides, the CDR3 is TGTGCCAGCAGTCGGACAGGAAGCTATGGCTACACCTTC. It translates to CASSRTGSYGYTF.